This T cell receptor (beta chain) was obtained from a study of lymphopenia after photon versus proton radiotherapy. Study-level findings and limits: Larger post-nadir TCR diversity loss correlated inversely with survival in deceased patients. Photon-treated patients lost naive T cells and TCR diversity; proton-treated stayed stable. Better survival with proton therapy was suggested as possible, not demonstrated.

Sequencing was performed with immunoSEQ multiplex PCR; in TCRdb, only in-frame clones are kept and a portion is missing. This table holds 50,000 to 65,000 clones, about nine tenths found once. The CDR3 sequence is 16 residues long. Trimming took 5 bases from V and 4 from J; bases not matched to a gene: 7. From germline, CDR1 is SGHDT and CDR2 YYEEEE. The count of this clone is one. Its antigen is still unknown. The receptor was isolated from a man older than 75 with esophageal cancer. The chain uses TRBV5-6 and TRBJ2-2, with 11 positions matching TRBD2. This specimen consisted of peripheral blood, obtained from a patient treated with proton-based radiotherapy. The CDR3 protein is CASRALAGVGTGELFF. DNA for the CDR3: TGTGCCAGCAGGGCACTAGCGGGAGTTGGCACCGGGGAGCTGTTTTTT.